This T cell receptor beta chain derives from a study of blood T cells in healthy people across ages. CDR3 length equals 14 residues. CDR1 is SGHTA and CDR2 is FQGNSA in the germline V gene. V trimming: 3 bases; J trimming: 5 bases; junction bases outside the gene matches: 4. Extractions gave at least 5.5 micrograms of total RNA per sample. Primers used in a second PCR of roughly 7 to 12 cycles were a sample-barcoded 5' primer and a J-beta primer mix. TCRdb re-analysed the 5' RACE reads in MiXCR, keeping a single row per CDR3 protein. The table records approximately 800,000 distinct CDR3 sequences, 58% of them present only once.

This TCR derives from a man under 40 in good health. The V and J genes are TRBV7-2 and TRBJ2-3; 8 bases line up with TRBD2. Input material: blood. The chain's CDR3 is CASSFTSGLDTQYF. CDR3 nucleotide sequence: TGTGCCAGCAGCTTCACTAGCGGCTTAGATACGCAGTATTTT.